Each of the 24 T cell receptor beta chains below was sequenced from the same sample in a study of blood T cell repertoires in COVID-19. This table comes from immunoSEQ multiplex PCR, and its TCRdb copy is limited to in-frame clones, with some not included. Here the sample spans around 300,000 clones, about nine tenths being singletons. Sequencing was done on a sample of peripheral blood. The receptors come from a woman in her 40s with acute or convalescent COVID-19.

This sequence joins TRBV5-1 and TRBJ1-2; D gene uncertain. In germline, CDR1 is SGHRS, CDR2 YFSETQ. Deletions cut 7 bases from V and 7 bases from J, with 20 bases between. The CDR3 is 14 amino acids. This CDR3 is CASAFTVTAFGYTF. CDR3 sequence (DNA): TGCGCCAGCGCATTCACTGTAACAGCTTTTGGCTACACCTTC.

The genes are TRBV18 and TRBJ1-2; 8 positions agree with TRBD1. This CDR3 spans 15 amino acids. V trimming: 1 base; J trimming: 4 bases; junction bases outside the gene matches: 5. Germline V gives CDR1 KGHSH, CDR2 LQKENI. This CDR3 is CASSPRTGSGYGYTF. The CDR3, as DNA: TGTGCCAGCTCACCACGGACAGGGTCTGGCTATGGCTACACCTTC.

The rearrangement joins TRBV3-1 (or the pseudogene TRBV3-2) to TRBJ2-1, with 8 bases that match TRBD2. The V gene's germline CDR1 is LGHDT and CDR2 YNNKEL (reference sequence). CDR3 length: 15 residues. V lost 1 base to trimming and J lost 7 bases; unmatched junction nucleotides: 6. The CDR3 coding sequence is TGTGCCAGCAGCCAAGGACGGGGGGGCCGGAATGAGCAGTTCTTC. It specifies CASSQGRGGRNEQFF.

As regards this clone: In the same sample, other DNA sequences code for this CDR3. V is TRBV5-5 and J is TRBJ1-2; TRBD1 is a possible D gene (5 bases). This CDR3 is built from 13 residues. V was clipped by 1 base and J by 2 bases, with 6 bases between them. Germline CDR1 is SGHKS and CDR2 is YYEKEE (reference sequence). The chain's CDR3 is CASSLSGNYGYTF. The CDR3 nucleotides read TGTGCCAGCAGCTTGTCAGGGAACTATGGCTACACCTTC.

The CDR3 DNA sequence: TGTGCCTGGAGTGTAGTCAGGGGGCTAGGTGAAAAACTGTTTTTT. It yields the protein CAWSVVRGLGEKLFF. The rearrangement links TRBV30 to TRBJ1-4; 8 bases are a match to TRBD1. Per the germline V gene, CDR1 is GTSNPN and CDR2 is SVGIG (reference sequence). This CDR3 contains 15 residues. With V trimmed by 0 bases and J by 7 bases, 7 bases remained unmatched. The full variable domain, in which reference TRBV30 and TRBJ1-4 provide the parts outside the CDR3, is SQTIHQWPATLVQPVGSPLSLECTVEGTSNPNLYWYRQAAGRGLQLLFYSVGIGQISSEVPQNLSASRPQDRQFILSSKKLLLSDSGFYLCAWSVVRGLGEKLFFGSGTQLSVL.

This clone turned up a few times. The V gene is TRBV7-2, the J gene TRBJ1-2; D is perhaps TRBD1 (6 bases). This CDR3 contains 18 residues. The germline V gene has CDR1 SGHTA and CDR2 FQGNSA. V lost 1 base to trimming and J lost 0 bases, with 18 bases between them. CDR3 sequence (DNA): TGTGCCAGCAGCTTAGGAGGGGGGGTAGGAAACTCTAACTATGGCTACACCTTC. As protein: CASSLGGGVGNSNYGYTF.

This rearrangement joins TRBV10-3 to TRBJ1-1; TRBD1 aligns across 11 bases. The CDR3 sequence is 16 residues long. Germline V gives CDR1 ENHRY, CDR2 SYGVKD. The J segment lost 5 bases and the V segment lost 10 bases, leaving 15 bases of the junction unmatched. Here the CDR3 reads CATVSDRGREDTEAFF. Written as DNA, the CDR3 is TGTGCCACGGTATCGGACAGGGGGCGCGAGGATACTGAAGCTTTCTTT.

The V and J genes are TRBV3-1 (or the pseudogene TRBV3-2) and TRBJ2-1; 7 bases fit TRBD2. Germline V gives CDR1 LGHDT, CDR2 YNNKEL (reference sequence). The V segment lost 6 bases and the J segment 9 bases; nucleotides outside the gene matches: 5. The CDR3 runs to 12 residues. The CDR3 bases are TGTGCCAGCAGGTTTCCGGGGGGTGAGCAGTTCTTC. Translated, it gives CASRFPGGEQFF.

CDR3 in amino acids: CASSDMAVLSYEQYV. The CDR3 nucleotides read TGTGCCAGCAGTGATATGGCAGTTTTATCCTACGAGCAGTACGTC. The gene calls are TRBV6-1 and TRBJ2-7, with D uncertain. With 3 bases removed from V and 1 base from J, the gap between germline ends came to 13 bases. This CDR3 contains 15 residues. Germline V gene lookup returns CDR1 MNHNS and CDR2 SASEGT.

The V and J genes are TRBV24-1 and TRBJ2-2, with 14 bases aligning to TRBD2. J lost 2 bases, V lost 4 bases, and 8 bases had no gene match. The CDR3 loop spans 19 amino acids. Germline loops: CDR1 KGHDR, CDR2 SFDVKD. DNA of the CDR3: TGTGCCACCAGTGACCCCCGGACTAGCGGGGGGTACAACACCGGGGAGCTGTTTTTT. As protein: CATSDPRTSGGYNTGELFF.

The chain employs TRBV6-6 and TRBJ1-4; D not resolved. The CDR3 contains 16 residues. Trimming took 0 bases from V and 6 from J, leaving 14 bases between them. Germline loops: CDR1 MNHNY, CDR2 SVGAGI (reference sequence). DNA for the CDR3: TGTGCCAGCAGTTACTCGATTGCCGGGTTGGATGAAAAACTGTTTTTT. It yields the protein CASSYSIAGLDEKLFF.

The chain employs TRBV18 and TRBJ2-7; 7 bases agree with TRBD1. CDR3 length: 13 amino acids. Germline values: CDR1 KGHSH, CDR2 LQKENI. V was clipped by 7 bases and J by 6 bases; unmatched bases: 9. Here the CDR3 reads CASCTGVKCEQYV. The CDR3 coding sequence is TGTGCCAGCTGTACAGGGGTTAAGTGCGAGCAGTACGTC.

The chain is built from TRBV6-5 and TRBJ2-1; maybe TRBD1 (6 bases). This CDR3 has 13 residues. Germline loops: CDR1 MNHEY, CDR2 SVGAGI. V lost 7 bases, J lost 6 bases, and 13 bases lay in between. The CDR3 DNA reads as TGTGCCAGCACCCGACAGGAGACCAATGAGCAGTTCTTC. This gives the protein CASTRQETNEQFF.

This clone was seen just once. V is TRBV30 and J is TRBJ1-3; 7 nucleotides agree with TRBD1. The CDR3 spans 14 residues. The V gene end was trimmed by 5 bases and the J gene end by 4 bases; junction bases not matched to a gene: 8. Germline CDR1 GTSNPN, CDR2 SVGIG (reference sequence). The CDR3 DNA follows: TGTGCCTGGGACTCGGGACAGCTAGGAAACACCATATATTTT. Amino acid sequence: CAWDSGQLGNTIYF.

The V and J genes are TRBV15 and TRBJ1-1; a weak D match, TRBD1 (5 bases). Germline V gives CDR1 LNHNV, CDR2 YYDKDF (reference sequence). The germline V and J ends were trimmed by 3 bases and 0 bases, with 11 bases remaining between them. This CDR3 comprises 15 residues. The CDR3 sequence: CATSRGGLLNTEAFF. The CDR3 DNA follows: TGTGCCACCAGCAGGGGGGGACTGCTGAACACTGAAGCTTTCTTT.

This chain connects TRBV19 to TRBJ1-2, with a possible D match to TRBD1 (5 bases). Trimming left V 0 bases short and J 4 bases short, with 9 bases between. In germline, CDR1 is LNHDA, CDR2 SQIVND (reference sequence). The CDR3 length is 14 residues. CDR3 sequence (DNA): TGTGCCAGTAGTATAGAGACAGTCGGCTATGGCTACACCTTC. Amino acids: CASSIETVGYGYTF.

The rearrangement uses TRBV7-8 and TRBJ1-2; a possible D gene is TRBD1 (6 bases). V was cut by 7 bases and J by 8 bases, with 26 bases left in between. The CDR3 runs to 16 residues. Germline V CDR1 and CDR2: SGHVS, FQNEAQ. The CDR3 reads CASTGWGGASEKGYTF. DNA of the CDR3: TGTGCCAGCACAGGATGGGGGGGCGCGTCGGAGAAAGGCTACACCTTC.

The J gene is TRBJ1-4, the V gene TRBV6-1; D is uncertain. Looked up from germline, CDR1 is MNHNS and CDR2 is SASEGT. The CDR3 is 14 residues long. Trimming removed 2 bases from V and 8 bases from J, with 12 bases in between. CDR3 loop: CASSEIDFGEKLFF. The CDR3 DNA sequence: TGTGCCAGCAGTGAAATAGATTTCGGGGAAAAACTGTTTTTT.

The chain links TRBV6-1 to TRBJ1-5; D gene ambiguous. V lost 1 base, J lost 0 bases, and 10 bases lay in between. Germline loops: CDR1 MNHNS, CDR2 SASEGT. The CDR3 is 16 residues long. The CDR3 region has the DNA TGTGCCAGCAGTGAAGGGGCAGTTTATAGCAATCAGCCCCAGCATTTT. Translating gives CASSEGAVYSNQPQHF.

The chain combines TRBV4-1 with TRBJ1-5, with D perhaps matching TRBD1 (6 bases). Trimming removed 6 bases at V and 1 base at J, with 13 bases between. Germline values: CDR1 MGHRA, CDR2 YSYEKL. The CDR3 consists of 15 residues. Here the CDR3 reads CASRVETGSNQPQHF. The CDR3 coding sequence is TGCGCCAGCAGGGTCGAGACAGGCAGCAATCAGCCCCAGCATTTT.

The gene calls are TRBV7-9 and TRBJ1-1; 10 bases are shared with TRBD1. The germline gives CDR1 SEHNR, CDR2 FQNEAQ (reference sequence). The V segment lost 5 bases and the J segment 2 bases; nucleotides outside the gene matches: 5. The CDR3 loop spans 15 amino acids. The CDR3: CASSTRTGGNTEAFF. The CDR3 DNA follows: TGTGCCAGCAGCACCAGGACAGGGGGAAACACTGAAGCTTTCTTT.

V gene TRBV6-1 combines with J gene TRBJ2-1; no definite D call. CDR3 length equals 13 residues. Trimming left V 1 base short and J 1 base short, with 2 bases between. The germline V gene encodes CDR1 MNHNS and CDR2 SASEGT. In DNA, the CDR3 is TGTGCCAGCAGTGAAGTATCCTACAATGAGCAGTTCTTC. It codes for CASSEVSYNEQFF.

The chain employs TRBV4-1 and TRBJ1-1; TRBD1 is a possible D gene (5 bases). Trimming removed 0 bases at V and 4 bases at J, with 9 bases between. CDR1 is MGHRA, CDR2 YSYEKL, per germline. The CDR3 loop spans 14 amino acids. In DNA, the CDR3 is TGCGCCAGCAGCCAAGAACGGGGGGGCACTGAAGCTTTCTTT. It translates to CASSQERGGTEAFF.

This clone was recorded only once. The chain uses TRBV27 and TRBJ2-2, with 7 bases that match TRBD1. This CDR3 is built from 13 residues. V trimming: 10 bases; J trimming: 7 bases; junction bases outside the gene matches: 9. Germline CDR1 reads MNHEY; CDR2 reads SMNVEV (reference sequence). DNA for the CDR3: TGTGCCACCAGACAGGGAACAAACGGGGAGCTGTTTTTT. Residues: CATRQGTNGELFF.